The 3 T cell receptor beta chains listed next were all sequenced from one sample in a study of shared clonotypes between healthy human individuals. The protocol was immunoSEQ multiplex PCR, while the TCRdb copy is restricted to in-frame clones and leaves out a portion. The table has nearly 500,000 clones, 75% to 85% seen once. The material sequenced was PBMCs. These receptors were taken from a middle-aged woman in good health. Some clones in this sample may be carry-over from other donors' samples.

The CDR3 loop is CASSSSAAWAGGPDRGELFF. For the CDR3, the DNA is TGTGCCAGCAGCTCTTCCGCCGCGTGGGCGGGAGGGCCGGATCGCGGGGAGCTGTTTTTT. The V gene is TRBV12-1, the J gene TRBJ2-2; TRBD2 was called by the table and not checked on the DNA. TRBV12-1 constitutes a pseudogene. The CDR3 contains 20 residues.

This clone was counted at least ten times. The chain is built from TRBV11-2 and TRBJ2-1; 9 nucleotides line up with TRBD2. Looked up from germline, CDR1 is SGHAT and CDR2 is FQNNGV. This CDR3 comprises 17 residues. J gave up 8 bases and V 0 bases, and 11 bases lay outside the gene matches. CDR3 sequence reads: CASSLDRTSVFVDEQFF. The CDR3, as DNA: TGTGCCAGCAGCTTAGACAGGACTAGCGTGTTTGTAGATGAGCAGTTCTTC.

This chain uses TRBV28 with TRBJ1-3, with 8 bases that match TRBD1. Trimming cost V 5 bases and J 4 bases; bases outside gene matches: 7. The CDR3 has 15 amino acids. Germline CDR1 is MDHEN and CDR2 is SYDVKM. This CDR3 reads CASSPGTGLGNTIYF. In DNA form, the CDR3 reads TGTGCCAGCAGTCCCGGGACAGGTTTGGGAAACACCATATATTTT.